The 20 T cell receptor beta chains reported below all come from one sample, sequenced in a study of blood T cell repertoires in COVID-19 (dated by TCRdb to about 2020). Libraries were made using the immunoSEQ multiplex PCR assay. The clones in this table, taken by TCRdb from immuneACCESS, are in-frame only. Not every clone is retained; where verified, under half of the shortfall comes from an unresolved V gene, and the cause of the rest is unknown. This sample comprises under 150,000 clones, around 85% of them detected only once. The top ten hold 4.3% of the sample. Specimen: peripheral blood. The origin of the receptors is a human donor in a cohort sampled during active COVID-19.

The CDR3 reads CASSMTGLATNEKLFF. CDR3 coding DNA: TGCGCCAGCAGCATGACAGGTCTAGCAACTAATGAAAAACTGTTTTTT. The chain is built from TRBV5-1 and TRBJ1-4; tentative D call: TRBD1 (6 bases). V lost 4 bases and J 0 bases, leaving 13 bases between the germline ends. The V gene's germline CDR1 is SGHRS and CDR2 YFSETQ. The CDR3 is 16 residues long.

This clone was observed a single time. The chain recombines TRBV5-1 with TRBJ1-6, with D possibly being TRBD1 (6 bases). Trimming shortened V by 4 bases and J by 0 bases, and 17 bases separated the two germline ends. This CDR3 has 18 amino acids. The germline V gene encodes CDR1 SGHRS and CDR2 YFSETQ. Here the CDR3 DNA reads TGCGCCAGCAGCGCCGGGACACTCGAGAGCTCCTATAATTCACCCCTCCACTTT. Residues: CASSAGTLESSYNSPLHF.

DNA of the CDR3: TGTGCCAGCAGCTTCAGGGGGCAAAGGGAGCTGTTTTTT. This translates into CASSFRGQRELFF. The chain couples TRBV7-2 to TRBJ2-2; 8 bases match TRBD1. The CDR3 covers 13 residues. CDR1 and CDR2 (germline): SGHTA, FQGNSA. V dropped 3 bases and J dropped 9; count of bases not matched to a gene: 3.

This clone was picked up many times. The chain is built from TRBV30 and TRBJ2-2; 7 bases match TRBD1. Trimming at V came to 0 bases and at J to 6 bases, leaving 7 bases not matched to a gene. There are 15 residues in the CDR3. CDR1 GTSNPN and CDR2 SVGIG come from the germline V gene (reference sequence). CDR3 coding DNA: TGTGCCTGGAGTGTACTGGCAGGGGGTGCCGGGGAGCTGTTTTTT. Amino acid sequence: CAWSVLAGGAGELFF.

This chain uses TRBV4-1 with TRBJ2-7, with TRBD1 matching 8 bases. The junction had 2 bases not matched to a gene; V was cut back by 1 base and J by 3 bases. CDR3 length: 14 amino acids. Germline CDR1 and CDR2: MGHRA and YSYEKL. The CDR3 DNA follows: TGCGCCAGCAGCCAAGGGACAGGGATCTACGAGCAGTACGTC. It yields the protein CASSQGTGIYEQYV.

The CDR3 loop is CASSRDRVYNEQFF. CDR3 nucleotides: TGTGCCAGCAGCCGGGACAGGGTTTACAATGAGCAGTTCTTC. The V call is TRBV6-5, the J call TRBJ2-1, with 9 bases aligning to TRBD1. The CDR3 spans 14 residues. Germline-derived CDR1 and CDR2 are MNHEY and SVGAGI. J was trimmed by 4 bases and V by 6 bases; bases with no gene match: 4.

The chain uses TRBV5-1 and TRBJ2-5; 7 bases fit TRBD1. Looked up from germline, CDR1 is SGHRS and CDR2 is YFSETQ. V gave up 0 bases and J gave up 5 bases; unmatched junction bases: 7. The length of the CDR3 is 15 residues. CDR3 region: CASSLALGGAETQYF. In DNA, the CDR3 is TGCGCCAGCAGCTTGGCCTTAGGGGGCGCCGAGACCCAGTACTTC. The full variable domain, rest sourced from reference TRBV5-1 and TRBJ2-5, is KAGVTQTPRYLIKTRGQQVTLSCSPISGHRSVSWYQQTPGQGLQFLFEYFSETQRNKGNFPGRFSGRQFSNSRSEMNVSTLELGDSALYLCASSLALGGAETQYFGPGTRLLVL.

The V call is TRBV18, the J call TRBJ2-1; no firm D call. Trimming took off 0 bases at V and 4 bases at J, with 13 bases between the two ends. Germline CDR1 reads KGHSH; CDR2 reads LQKENI. CDR3 size: 16 residues. The CDR3 nucleotides read TGTGCCAGCTCACCACCTGTCCGAGTCGCATACAATGAGCAGTTCTTC. This encodes CASSPPVRVAYNEQFF.

The rearrangement joins TRBV4-3 to TRBJ2-5; the match to TRBD2 covers 7 bases. Trimming cost V 0 bases and J 8 bases; bases outside gene matches: 9. The CDR3 sequence is 15 residues long. Germline loops: CDR1 LGHNA, CDR2 YSLEER. The CDR3 bases are TGCGCCAGCAGCCAAGAGGGGACTACCAAAAGCACCCAGTACTTC. Its translation: CASSQEGTTKSTQYF.

The CDR3 DNA follows: TGCGCCAGCAGCCAAGAGGGGGGGGCCACTGAAGCTTTCTTT. This gives the protein CASSQEGGATEAFF. The rearrangement links TRBV4-3 to TRBJ1-1; the D gene is possibly TRBD1 (6 bases). The germline gives CDR1 LGHNA, CDR2 YSLEER. The CDR3 length is 14 residues. Trimming removed 0 bases from V and 4 bases from J, with 9 bases in between.

The chain couples TRBV7-9 to TRBJ2-5, with TRBD2 identical over 7 bases. Trimming took 4 bases from V and 5 from J; bases not matched to a gene: 13. Germline CDR1 SEHNR, CDR2 FQNEAQ (reference sequence). The CDR3 is 16 residues long. CDR3 amino acids: CASSSPSGGFHETQYF. The CDR3 DNA is TGTGCCAGCAGCTCACCCTCGGGGGGTTTTCACGAGACCCAGTACTTC.

The CDR3 DNA sequence: TGTGCCAGCAGCCTGGAGGGAGGGGAAGCTTTCTTT. Translation gives CASSLEGGEAFF. V and J are TRBV11-1 and TRBJ1-1; no firm D call. Trimming took 5 bases from V and 8 from J, leaving 12 bases between them. From germline, CDR1 is SGHAT and CDR2 FQDESV (reference sequence). CDR3 length: 12 residues. Full variable domain (rest looked up from reference TRBV11-1 and TRBJ1-1): EAEVAQSPRYKITEKSQAVAFWCDPISGHATLYWYRQILGQGPELLVQFQDESVVDDSQLPKDRFSAERLKGVDSTLKIQPAELGDSAMYLCASSLEGGEAFFGQGTRLTVV.

V is TRBV19 and J is TRBJ1-1; the match to TRBD1 covers 9 bases. After removal of 7 bases from V and 0 bases from J, the junction contained 3 bases not matched to a gene. This CDR3 has 14 amino acids. Germline V gives CDR1 LNHDA, CDR2 SQIVND (reference sequence). For the CDR3, the DNA is TGTGCCAGTACCGGGACAGGGATGAACACTGAAGCTTTCTTT. Its translation: CASTGTGMNTEAFF.

This chain connects TRBV19 to TRBJ1-2; TRBD1 might be the D (6 bases). Germline CDR1 LNHDA, CDR2 SQIVND (reference sequence). Trimming left V 0 bases short and J 4 bases short, with 18 bases between. The CDR3 spans 17 residues. The CDR3, as DNA: TGTGCCAGTAGTATAGAAGCGGGGGCGCGAGGTAGCTATGGCTACACCTTC. Its translation is CASSIEAGARGSYGYTF.

The chain couples TRBV7-2 to TRBJ1-6, with unresolved D. Germline-derived CDR1 and CDR2 are SGHTA and FQGNSA. The CDR3 has 14 residues. Trimming removed 5 bases at V and 8 bases at J, with 13 bases between. CDR3 residues: CASSLRDGYSPLHF. The CDR3 region has the DNA TGTGCCAGCAGCCTACGCGACGGGTATTCACCCCTCCACTTT.

This rearrangement joins TRBV5-1 to TRBJ1-4; D is unresolved. Germline loops: CDR1 SGHRS, CDR2 YFSETQ. Trimming shortened V by 6 bases and J by 10 bases, and 19 bases separated the two germline ends. This CDR3 is 14 amino acids long. The CDR3 sequence is CASTLPSHEGKLFF. The CDR3 DNA is TGCGCCAGCACCCTTCCAAGTCATGAGGGAAAACTGTTTTTT.

The chain employs TRBV7-8 and TRBJ2-7, with a possible D match to TRBD2 (5 bases). Germline values: CDR1 SGHVS, CDR2 FQNEAQ. The V end was cut by 0 bases, the J end by 0 bases, with 15 bases between. This CDR3 has 17 amino acids. The CDR3 coding sequence is TGTGCCAGCAGCTTAGCTCTGGCACGAACTAGCTCCTACGAGCAGTACTTC. Translated, it gives CASSLALARTSSYEQYF.

The chain couples TRBV25-1 to TRBJ2-5, with 7 bases aligning to TRBD2. CDR3 size: 13 residues. With 7 bases clipped from V and 1 base from J, the junction kept 3 bases outside the gene matches. Germline V gene data show CDR1 as MGHDK and CDR2 as SYGVNS. This chain's CDR3 is CASTSGFQETQYF. CDR3 nucleotide sequence: TGTGCCAGCACTAGCGGATTCCAAGAGACCCAGTACTTC.

This clone came up once. The chain joins TRBV28 to TRBJ1-2; D perhaps matches TRBD1 (5 bases). The CDR3 is 14 amino acids. With 3 bases removed from V and 7 bases from J, the gap between germline ends came to 15 bases. The germline V gene encodes CDR1 MDHEN and CDR2 SYDVKM. This chain's CDR3 is CASSLQWGGVGYTF. Here the CDR3 DNA reads TGTGCCAGCAGTTTGCAGTGGGGGGGAGTTGGCTACACCTTC.

The chain combines TRBV2 with TRBJ2-1; no clear D. The CDR3 consists of 12 residues. CDR1 is SNHLY, CDR2 FYNNEI, per germline. Trimming took off 8 bases at V and 4 bases at J, with 9 bases between the two ends. CDR3 DNA: TGTGCCAGCCTTTTACGGTACAATGAGCAGTTCTTC. This gives the protein CASLLRYNEQFF.